This TCR beta chain was captured in a study of blood T cell repertoires in COVID-19 (dated by TCRdb to about 2020). In terms of the full investigation: Collaborator samples came from the United States, Italy and Spain and covered acute and convalescent phases of COVID-19. The material from the prospective study consisted of cDNA or gDNA derived from T cells, B-cell-depleted T cells, or PBMCs. Subjects who had been exposed to COVID-19, were actively infected with it, or had recovered from it provided the deeply sampled blood TCRbeta repertoires that made up the dataset. Where available, HLA class I and class II types were taken from metadata supplied by the sample provider and were not determined by assay-based typing. The repertoires were made available in a free public database intended to serve as a resource for research on the immune response to SARS-CoV-2. The samples were drawn from the first 160 participants of the ongoing ImmuneRACE study and from 1,254 subjects provided by 6 global collaborators. The sample metadata nearly always contained a de-identified subject ID, COVID-19 status, age in years and sex. The paper's findings and limits, for the study overall: The quantity of clinical and demographic metadata differed by source and by participant and was supplied without curation.

This clone has just a few counts. This receptor's antigen is unknown. One base away there is no much larger clone; base qualities are not given. V sheds 7 bases and J sheds 1 base, leaving 13 bases between their ends. The CDR3 has 14 amino acids, counting the end cysteine and phenylalanine. The kept DNA is CDR3 alone, 42 bases in frame from the first base. The germline V gene yields MNHEY for CDR1 and SVGAGI for CDR2. The collaborating institutions used their own protocols to collect whole blood in K2EDTA tubes. For TCRbeta analysis, collaborators shipped samples in one of three forms: frozen whole blood, isolated PBMCs, or DNA extracted from either of those sample types. The immunoSEQ Assay, a bias-controlled multiplex PCR, was used to amplify TCRbeta CDR3 regions from genomic DNA. From the authors' description of their analysis: The number of nucleated cells in each sample was estimated by amplification of reference gene primers within the assay. To quantify the absolute abundance of each unique TCRbeta CDR3 rearrangement, sequence reads were collapsed and filtered. For each sample, productive Simpson clonality was calculated as the square root of Simpson's diversity index across productive rearrangements. Sourced from immuneACCESS, this table was stored by TCRdb with only in-frame sequences that have V and J called. A share of the clones is absent; for the studies checked, an unresolved V gene accounts for under half, and the remainder has no known explanation. V and J calls and clone size come straight from that table; D and trimming were deduced from the DNA. This sample lists around 200,000 clones; about 83% were detected once. 2.5% to 3% of the sample comes from the top ten.

Specimen: peripheral blood. The TCR comes from a man aged 50 to 60 with active or convalescent COVID-19. The chain was built from TRBV6-5 and TRBJ1-1, with the D gene call left open. The CDR3 reads as follows: CASTRLERNTEAFF. The DNA sequence is given as TGTGCCAGCACCCGACTGGAGAGGAACACTGAAGCTTTCTTT.